This T cell receptor (beta chain) was captured in a study of T cells in Graves' hyperthyroidism and ophthalmopathy. Findings and limits, study-wide: Model predictions of ophthalmopathy came a median roughly 6.4 months before onset.

The hyperthyroidism was newly diagnosed and had lasted under 2 months; the patients were aged 18 to 65. Criteria for exclusion of patients were uncontrolled infection, other autoimmune disease, pregnancy or lactation. Diagnosis relied on clinical symptoms, serum thyroxine and TRAb, thyroid ultrasound and orbital computed tomography. Per germline, CDR1 LNHDA and CDR2 SQIVND (reference sequence). The V gene lost 7 bases and the J gene lost 7 bases, with 19 bases spanning the gap. This CDR3 spans 15 amino acids. This clonotype was seen many times. Its antigen is undetermined. Researchers took RNA transcripts and amplified the TCR beta CDR3 regions from them. The HTBI primer set drove a first-round RT-PCR of the TCR CDR3. Via MiXCR, TCRdb re-called the multiplex PCR reads, giving one row per CDR3 protein. This table holds 610,000 or so distinct CDR3 sequences, about half found once.

The clonotype was recovered from a woman younger than 30 with Graves' hyperthyroidism. J is TRBJ2-2 and V is TRBV19; maybe TRBD2 (5 bases). The sample was peripheral blood or thyroid tissue (not recorded which). As DNA, the CDR3 is TGTGCCAGTATGTCAGACCTAAGGAGGCGCGGGGAGCTGTTTTTT. Translation: CASMSDLRRRGELFF.